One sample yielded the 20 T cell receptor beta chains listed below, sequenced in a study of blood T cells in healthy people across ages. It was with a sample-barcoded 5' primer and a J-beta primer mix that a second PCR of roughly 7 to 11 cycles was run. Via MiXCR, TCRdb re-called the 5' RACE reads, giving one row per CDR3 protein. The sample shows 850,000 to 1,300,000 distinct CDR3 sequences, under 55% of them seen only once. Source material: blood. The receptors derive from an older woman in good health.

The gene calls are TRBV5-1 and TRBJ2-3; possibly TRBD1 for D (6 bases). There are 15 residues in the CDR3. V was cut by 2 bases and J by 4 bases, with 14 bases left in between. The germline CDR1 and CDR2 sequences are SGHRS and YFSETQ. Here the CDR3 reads CASSLITQGSDTQYF. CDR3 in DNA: TGCGCCAGCAGCTTAATAACACAGGGTTCAGATACGCAGTATTTT.

The CDR3 DNA follows: TGCGCCAGCAGTCGAGGAAGCGGGGGAAGCTCCTACGAGCAGTACTTC. Its protein is CASSRGSGGSSYEQYF. The chain carries TRBV5-1 and TRBJ2-7, with 8 bases matching TRBD2. The CDR3 totals 16 residues. From germline, CDR1 is SGHRS and CDR2 YFSETQ. J gave up 0 bases and V 5 bases, and 10 bases lay outside the gene matches. The full variable domain, in which reference TRBV5-1 and TRBJ2-7 provide the parts outside the CDR3, is KAGVTQTPRYLIKTRGQQVTLSCSPISGHRSVSWYQQTPGQGLQFLFEYFSETQRNKGNFPGRFSGRQFSNSRSEMNVSTLELGDSALYLCASSRGSGGSSYEQYFGPGTRLTVT.

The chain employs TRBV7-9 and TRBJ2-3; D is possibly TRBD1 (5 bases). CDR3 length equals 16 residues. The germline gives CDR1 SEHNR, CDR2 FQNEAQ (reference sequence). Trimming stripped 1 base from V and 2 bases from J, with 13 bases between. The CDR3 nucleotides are TGTGCCAGCAGCTTAGAGGCAGGGTGGGTCACAGATACGCAGTATTTT. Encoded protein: CASSLEAGWVTDTQYF. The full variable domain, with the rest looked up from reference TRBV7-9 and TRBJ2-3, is DTGVSQNPRHKITKRGQNVTFRCDPISEHNRLYWYRQTLGQGPEFLTYFQNEAQLEKSRLLSDRFSAERPKGSFSTLEIQRTEQGDSAMYLCASSLEAGWVTDTQYFGPGTRLTVL.

The CDR3: CASSYSSQGHTEAFF. CDR3 nucleotide sequence: TGTGCCAGCAGTTACTCGTCCCAGGGTCACACTGAAGCTTTCTTT. The V call is TRBV6-2 or TRBV6-3, the J call TRBJ1-1; perhaps TRBD1 as D (5 bases). V was trimmed by 0 bases and J by 3 bases, leaving 11 bases between them. From germline, CDR1 is MNHEY and CDR2 SVGEGT. This CDR3 has 15 residues.

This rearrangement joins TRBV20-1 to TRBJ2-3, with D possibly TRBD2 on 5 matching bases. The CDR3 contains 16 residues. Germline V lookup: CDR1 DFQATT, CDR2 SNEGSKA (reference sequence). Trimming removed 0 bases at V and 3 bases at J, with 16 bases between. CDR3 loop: CSARDTWRTGTDTQYF. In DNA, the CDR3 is TGCAGTGCTAGAGATACGTGGAGGACTGGGACAGATACGCAGTATTTT.

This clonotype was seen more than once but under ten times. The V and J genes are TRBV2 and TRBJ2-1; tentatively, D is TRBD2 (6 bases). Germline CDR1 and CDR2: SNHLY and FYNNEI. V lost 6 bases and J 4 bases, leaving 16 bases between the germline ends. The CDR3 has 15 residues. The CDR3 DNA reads TGTGCCAGCAGGGGGGAAGTAGCGGATTACAATGAGCAGTTCTTC. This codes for CASRGEVADYNEQFF.

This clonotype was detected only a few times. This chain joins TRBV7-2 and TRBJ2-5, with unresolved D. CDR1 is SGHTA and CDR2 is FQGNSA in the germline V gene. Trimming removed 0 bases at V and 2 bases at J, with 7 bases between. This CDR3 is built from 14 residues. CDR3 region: CASSLAASQETQYF. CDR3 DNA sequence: TGTGCCAGCAGCTTAGCGGCCAGTCAAGAGACCCAGTACTTC.

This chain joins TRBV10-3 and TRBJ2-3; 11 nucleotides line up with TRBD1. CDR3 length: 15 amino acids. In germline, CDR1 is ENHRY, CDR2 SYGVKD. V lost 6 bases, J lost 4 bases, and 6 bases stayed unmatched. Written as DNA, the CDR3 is TGTGCCATCAGCTCCGGGACAGGGGGTCCAGATACGCAGTATTTT. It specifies CAISSGTGGPDTQYF.

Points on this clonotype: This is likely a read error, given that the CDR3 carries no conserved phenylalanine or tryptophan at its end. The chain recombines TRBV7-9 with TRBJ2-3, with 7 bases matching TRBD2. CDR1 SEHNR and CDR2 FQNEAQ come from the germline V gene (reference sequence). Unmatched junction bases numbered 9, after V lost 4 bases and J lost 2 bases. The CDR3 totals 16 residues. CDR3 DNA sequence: TGTGCCAGCAGCTCCGGGACTATCCGGGCCACAGATACGCAGTATTTA. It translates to CASSSGTIRATDTQYL.

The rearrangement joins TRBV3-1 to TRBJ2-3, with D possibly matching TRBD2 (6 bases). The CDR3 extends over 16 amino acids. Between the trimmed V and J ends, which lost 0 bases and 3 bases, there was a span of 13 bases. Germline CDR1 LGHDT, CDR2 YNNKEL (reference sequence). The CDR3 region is CASSQDSDGRTDTQYF. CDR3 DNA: TGTGCCAGCAGCCAAGATTCAGATGGGAGGACAGATACGCAGTATTTT.

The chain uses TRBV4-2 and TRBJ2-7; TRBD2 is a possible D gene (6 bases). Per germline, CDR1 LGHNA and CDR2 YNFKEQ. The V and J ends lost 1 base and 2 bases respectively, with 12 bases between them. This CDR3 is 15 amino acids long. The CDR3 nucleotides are TGTGCCAGCAGCCAAGGAGGGACTGGCCCCTACGAGCAGTACTTC. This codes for CASSQGGTGPYEQYF.

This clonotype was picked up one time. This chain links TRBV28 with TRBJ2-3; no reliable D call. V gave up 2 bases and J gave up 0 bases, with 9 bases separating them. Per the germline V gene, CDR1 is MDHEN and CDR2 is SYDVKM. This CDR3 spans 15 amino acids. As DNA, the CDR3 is TGTGCCAGCAGTTTAGCCCGGCGAAGCACAGATACGCAGTATTTT. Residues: CASSLARRSTDTQYF.

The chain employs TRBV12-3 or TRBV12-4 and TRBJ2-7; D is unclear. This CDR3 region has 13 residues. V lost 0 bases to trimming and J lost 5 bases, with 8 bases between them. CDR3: CASSLAPPNEQYF. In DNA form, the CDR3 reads TGTGCCAGCAGTTTAGCGCCTCCGAACGAGCAGTACTTC.

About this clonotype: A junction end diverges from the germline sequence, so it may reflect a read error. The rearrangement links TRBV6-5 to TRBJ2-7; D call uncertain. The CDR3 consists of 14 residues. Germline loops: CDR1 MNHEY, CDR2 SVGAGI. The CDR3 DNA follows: TGTGCCAGCAGTCCCCCCGGCATCTCCCACGAGCAGTACTTC. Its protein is CASSPPGISHEQYF.

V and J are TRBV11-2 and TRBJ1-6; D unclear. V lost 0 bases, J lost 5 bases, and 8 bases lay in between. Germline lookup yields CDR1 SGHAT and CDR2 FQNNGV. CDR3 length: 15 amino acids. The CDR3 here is CASSLDLQNNSPLHF. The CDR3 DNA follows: TGTGCCAGCAGCTTAGATCTACAGAATAATTCACCCCTCCACTTT.

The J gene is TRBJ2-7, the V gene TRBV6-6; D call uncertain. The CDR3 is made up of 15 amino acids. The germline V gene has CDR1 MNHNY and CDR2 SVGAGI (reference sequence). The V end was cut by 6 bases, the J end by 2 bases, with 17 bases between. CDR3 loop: CASSHPGRSTYEQYF. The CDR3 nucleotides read TGTGCCAGCAGCCATCCCGGGCGGTCGACCTACGAGCAGTACTTC.

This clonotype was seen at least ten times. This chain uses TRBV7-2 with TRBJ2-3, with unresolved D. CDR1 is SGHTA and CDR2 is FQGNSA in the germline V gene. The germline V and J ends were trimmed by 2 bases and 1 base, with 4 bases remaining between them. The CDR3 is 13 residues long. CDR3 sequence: CASSLMRTDTQYF. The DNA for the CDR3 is TGTGCCAGCAGCTTAATGCGCACAGATACGCAGTATTTT.

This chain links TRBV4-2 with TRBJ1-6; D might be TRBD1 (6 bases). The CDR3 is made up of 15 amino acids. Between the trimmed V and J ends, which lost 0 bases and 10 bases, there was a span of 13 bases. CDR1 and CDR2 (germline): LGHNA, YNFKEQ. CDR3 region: CASSQEGGIGSPLHF. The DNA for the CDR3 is TGTGCCAGCAGCCAAGAAGGGGGGATCGGGTCACCCCTCCACTTT.

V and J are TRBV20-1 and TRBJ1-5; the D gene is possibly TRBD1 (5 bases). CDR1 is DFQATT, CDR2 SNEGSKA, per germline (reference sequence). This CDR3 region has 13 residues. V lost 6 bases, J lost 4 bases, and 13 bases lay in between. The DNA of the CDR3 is TGCAGTGCAAACCGGGACGGAAATCAGCCCCAGCATTTT. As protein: CSANRDGNQPQHF.

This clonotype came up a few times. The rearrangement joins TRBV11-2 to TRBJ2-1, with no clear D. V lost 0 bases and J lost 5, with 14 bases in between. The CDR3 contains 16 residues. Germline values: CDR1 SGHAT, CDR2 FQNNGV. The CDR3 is CASSLELPTPNNEQFF. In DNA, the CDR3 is TGTGCCAGCAGCTTAGAATTACCGACCCCGAACAATGAGCAGTTCTTC. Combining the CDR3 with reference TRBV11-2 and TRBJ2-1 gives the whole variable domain EAGVAQSPRYKIIEKRQSVAFWCNPISGHATLYWYQQILGQGPKLLIQFQNNGVVDDSQLPKDRFSAERLKGVDSTLKIQPAKLEDSAVYLCASSLELPTPNNEQFFGPGTRLTVL.